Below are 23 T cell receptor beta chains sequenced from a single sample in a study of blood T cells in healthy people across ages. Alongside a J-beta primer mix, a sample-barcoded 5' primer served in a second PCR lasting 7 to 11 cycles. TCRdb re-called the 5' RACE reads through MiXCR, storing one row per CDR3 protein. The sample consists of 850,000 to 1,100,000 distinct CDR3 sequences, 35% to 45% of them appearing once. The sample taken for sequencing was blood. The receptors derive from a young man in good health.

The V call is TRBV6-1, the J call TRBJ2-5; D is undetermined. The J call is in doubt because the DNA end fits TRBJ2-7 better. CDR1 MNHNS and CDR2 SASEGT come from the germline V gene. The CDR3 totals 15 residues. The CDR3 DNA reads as TGTGCCAGCAGAGCTAACGGGCCTGCCCCCTACGAGCAGTACTTC. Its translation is CASRANGPAPYEQYF.

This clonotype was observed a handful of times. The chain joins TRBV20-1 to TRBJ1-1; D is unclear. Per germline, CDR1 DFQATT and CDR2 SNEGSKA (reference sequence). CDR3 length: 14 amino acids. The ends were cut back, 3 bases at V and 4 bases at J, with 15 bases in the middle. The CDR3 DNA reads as TGCAGTGCTAGGGGTAGCAGTGCTGGCACTGAAGCTTTCTTT. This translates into CSARGSSAGTEAFF.

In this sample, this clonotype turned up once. CDR3 bases: TGTGCCAGCAAAGGCAGGGGAAATCAGCCCCAGCATTTT. Amino acid sequence: CASKGRGNQPQHF. The chain is built from TRBV6-2 or TRBV6-3 and TRBJ1-5; tentatively, D is TRBD1 (6 bases). V lost 7 bases and J lost 4, with 11 bases in between. The CDR3 is made up of 13 amino acids. CDR1 and CDR2 from the germline V gene are MNHEY and SVGEGT.

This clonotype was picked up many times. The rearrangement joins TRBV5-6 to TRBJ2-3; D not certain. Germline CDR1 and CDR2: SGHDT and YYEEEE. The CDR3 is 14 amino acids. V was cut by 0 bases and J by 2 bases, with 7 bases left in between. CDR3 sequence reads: CASSLVQVTDTQYF. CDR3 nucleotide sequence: TGTGCCAGCAGCTTGGTCCAGGTCACAGATACGCAGTATTTT.

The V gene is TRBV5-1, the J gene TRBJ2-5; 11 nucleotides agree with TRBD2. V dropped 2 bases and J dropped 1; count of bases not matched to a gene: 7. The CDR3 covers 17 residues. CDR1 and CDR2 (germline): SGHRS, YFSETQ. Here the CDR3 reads CASSLPGTSGGQETQYF. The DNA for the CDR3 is TGCGCCAGCAGCTTACCCGGGACTAGCGGAGGCCAAGAGACCCAGTACTTC. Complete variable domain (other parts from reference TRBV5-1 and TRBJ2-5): KAGVTQTPRYLIKTRGQQVTLSCSPISGHRSVSWYQQTPGQGLQFLFEYFSETQRNKGNFPGRFSGRQFSNSRSEMNVSTLELGDSALYLCASSLPGTSGGQETQYFGPGTRLLVL.

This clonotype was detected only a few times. CDR3 in amino acids: CSAAGRAPDYNEQFF. The DNA of the CDR3 is TGCAGTGCCGCGGGCCGGGCCCCCGACTACAATGAGCAGTTCTTC. This chain joins TRBV20-1 and TRBJ2-1; a possible D gene is TRBD2 (5 bases). Germline V lookup: CDR1 DFQATT, CDR2 SNEGSKA (reference sequence). Trimming removed 6 bases at V and 3 bases at J, with 18 bases between. CDR3 length: 15 amino acids.

The CDR3 coding sequence is TGTGCCATCAGTGAGGCTAGCCTAACAGATACGCAGTATTTT. This encodes CAISEASLTDTQYF. The chain uses TRBV10-3 and TRBJ2-3, with D tentatively TRBD2 (5 bases). This CDR3 is 14 amino acids long. The V gene's germline CDR1 is ENHRY and CDR2 SYGVKD. The V and J ends lost 2 bases and 3 bases respectively, with 9 bases between them.

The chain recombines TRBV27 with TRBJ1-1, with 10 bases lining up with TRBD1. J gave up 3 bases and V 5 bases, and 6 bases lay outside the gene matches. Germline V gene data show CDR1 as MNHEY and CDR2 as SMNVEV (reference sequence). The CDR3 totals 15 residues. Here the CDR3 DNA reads TGTGCCAGCAGTCCTGACAGGGGGCGGTACACTGAAGCTTTCTTT. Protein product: CASSPDRGRYTEAFF.

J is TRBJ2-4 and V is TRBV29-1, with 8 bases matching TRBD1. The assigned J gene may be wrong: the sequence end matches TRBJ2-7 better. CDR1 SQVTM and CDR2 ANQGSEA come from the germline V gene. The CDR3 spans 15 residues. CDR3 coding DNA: TGCAGCGTTGATCCCCACCCCGACAGGGGCTACGAGCAGTACTTC. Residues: CSVDPHPDRGYEQYF.

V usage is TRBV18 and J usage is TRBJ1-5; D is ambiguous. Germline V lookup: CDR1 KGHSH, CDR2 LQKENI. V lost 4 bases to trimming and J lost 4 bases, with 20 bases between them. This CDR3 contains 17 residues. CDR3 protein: CASSQLPGGIGNQPQHF. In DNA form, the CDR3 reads TGTGCCAGCTCACAACTGCCCGGCGGGATAGGGAATCAGCCCCAGCATTTT.

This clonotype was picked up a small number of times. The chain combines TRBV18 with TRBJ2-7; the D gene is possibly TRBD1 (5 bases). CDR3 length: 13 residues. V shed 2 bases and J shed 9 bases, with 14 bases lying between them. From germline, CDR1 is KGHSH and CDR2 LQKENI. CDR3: CASSPSLTGRQYF. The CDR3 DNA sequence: TGTGCCAGCTCACCATCACTTACAGGACGGCAGTACTTC.

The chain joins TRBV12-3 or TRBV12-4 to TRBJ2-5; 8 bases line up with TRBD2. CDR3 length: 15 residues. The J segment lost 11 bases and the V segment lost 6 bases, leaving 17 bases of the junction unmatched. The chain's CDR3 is CASRITPGTRSEQYF. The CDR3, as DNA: TGTGCCAGCAGAATTACCCCCGGGACTAGGAGTGAGCAGTACTTC.

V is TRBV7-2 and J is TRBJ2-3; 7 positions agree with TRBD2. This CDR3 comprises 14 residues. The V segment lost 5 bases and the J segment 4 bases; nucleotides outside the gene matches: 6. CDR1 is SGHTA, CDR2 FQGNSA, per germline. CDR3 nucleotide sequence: TGTGCCAGCAGCCCCGGACTAGTAGCAGATACGCAGTATTTT. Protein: CASSPGLVADTQYF. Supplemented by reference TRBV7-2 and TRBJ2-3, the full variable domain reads GAGVSQSPSNKVTEKGKDVELRCDPISGHTALYWYRQSLGQGLEFLIYFQGNSAPDKSGLPSDRFSAERTGGSVSTLTIQRTQQEDSAVYLCASSPGLVADTQYFGPGTRLTVL.

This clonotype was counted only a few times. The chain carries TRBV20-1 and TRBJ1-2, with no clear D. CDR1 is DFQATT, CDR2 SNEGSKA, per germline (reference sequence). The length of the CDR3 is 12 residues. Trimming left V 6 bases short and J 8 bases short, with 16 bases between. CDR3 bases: TGCAGTGCCTCCACACACCGTATCGGCTACACCTTC. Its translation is CSASTHRIGYTF.

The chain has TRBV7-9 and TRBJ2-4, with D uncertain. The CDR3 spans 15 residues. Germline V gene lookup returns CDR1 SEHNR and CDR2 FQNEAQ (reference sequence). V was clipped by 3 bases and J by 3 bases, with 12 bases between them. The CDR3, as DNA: TGTGCCAGCAGCTTTCTGGGTCCGTTCAAAAACATTCAGTACTTC. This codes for CASSFLGPFKNIQYF.

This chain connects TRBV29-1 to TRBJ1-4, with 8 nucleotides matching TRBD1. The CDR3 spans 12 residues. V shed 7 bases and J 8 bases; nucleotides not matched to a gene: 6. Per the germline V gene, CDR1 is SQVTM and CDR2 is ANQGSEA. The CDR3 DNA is TGCAGCGCAACAGGGGGTGGGGAAAAACTGTTTTTT. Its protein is CSATGGGEKLFF.

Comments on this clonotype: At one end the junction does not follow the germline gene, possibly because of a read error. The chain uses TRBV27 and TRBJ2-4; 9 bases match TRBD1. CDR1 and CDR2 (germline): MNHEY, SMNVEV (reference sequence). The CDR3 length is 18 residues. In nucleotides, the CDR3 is TGTGCCAGCAGTTTAAGACAGGGGGGTGGCTTAGCCAAAAACATTCGGTACTTC. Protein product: CASSLRQGGGLAKNIRYF.

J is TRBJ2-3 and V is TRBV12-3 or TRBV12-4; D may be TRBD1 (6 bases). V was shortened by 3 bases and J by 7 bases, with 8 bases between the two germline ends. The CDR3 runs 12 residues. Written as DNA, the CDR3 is TGTGCCAGCAGTTTTCAGGGGTATACGCAGTATTTT. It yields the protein CASSFQGYTQYF.

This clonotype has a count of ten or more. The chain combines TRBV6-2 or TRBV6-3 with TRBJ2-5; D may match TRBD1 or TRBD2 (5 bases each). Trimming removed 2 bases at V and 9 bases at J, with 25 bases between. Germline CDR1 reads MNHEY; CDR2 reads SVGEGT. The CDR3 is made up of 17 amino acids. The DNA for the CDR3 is TGTGCCAGCAGTTACCCCTCAGGGTTCCCTAACAAGGAGGCCCAGTACTTC. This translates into CASSYPSGFPNKEAQYF.

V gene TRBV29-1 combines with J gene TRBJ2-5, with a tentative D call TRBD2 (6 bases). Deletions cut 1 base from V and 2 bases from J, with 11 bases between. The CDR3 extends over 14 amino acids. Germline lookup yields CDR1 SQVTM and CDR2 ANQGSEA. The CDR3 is CSVEGPGLQETQYF. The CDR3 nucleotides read TGCAGCGTTGAAGGTCCGGGACTTCAAGAGACCCAGTACTTC.

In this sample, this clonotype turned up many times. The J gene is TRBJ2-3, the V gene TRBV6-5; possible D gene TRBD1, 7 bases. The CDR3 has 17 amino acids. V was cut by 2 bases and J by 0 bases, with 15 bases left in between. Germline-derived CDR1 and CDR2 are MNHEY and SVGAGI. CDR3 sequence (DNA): TGTGCCAGCAGTTACGGGGGGACAGTTCCTAGCACAGATACGCAGTATTTT. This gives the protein CASSYGGTVPSTDTQYF.

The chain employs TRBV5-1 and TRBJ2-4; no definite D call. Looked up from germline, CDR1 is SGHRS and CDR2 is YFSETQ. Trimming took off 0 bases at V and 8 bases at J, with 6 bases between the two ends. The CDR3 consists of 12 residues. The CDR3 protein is CASSLDADIQYF. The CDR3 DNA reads TGCGCCAGCAGCTTGGATGCGGACATTCAGTACTTC.

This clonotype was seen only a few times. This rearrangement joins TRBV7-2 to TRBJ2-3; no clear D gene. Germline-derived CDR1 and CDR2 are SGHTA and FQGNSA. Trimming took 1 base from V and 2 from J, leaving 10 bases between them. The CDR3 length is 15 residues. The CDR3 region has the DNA TGTGCCAGCAGCTTAGGCCAGATATACACAGATACGCAGTATTTT. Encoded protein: CASSLGQIYTDTQYF.